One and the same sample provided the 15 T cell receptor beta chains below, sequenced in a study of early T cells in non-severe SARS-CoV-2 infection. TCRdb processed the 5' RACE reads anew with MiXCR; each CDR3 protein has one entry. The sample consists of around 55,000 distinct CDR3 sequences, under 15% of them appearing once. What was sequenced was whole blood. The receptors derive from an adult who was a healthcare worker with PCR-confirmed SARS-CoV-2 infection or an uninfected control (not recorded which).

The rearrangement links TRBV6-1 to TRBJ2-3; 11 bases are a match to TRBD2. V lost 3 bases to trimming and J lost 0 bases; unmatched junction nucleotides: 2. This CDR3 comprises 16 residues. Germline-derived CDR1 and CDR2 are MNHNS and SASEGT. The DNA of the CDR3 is TGTGCCAGCAGTGAGAGACTAGCGGGGAGCACAGATACGCAGTATTTT. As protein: CASSERLAGSTDTQYF.

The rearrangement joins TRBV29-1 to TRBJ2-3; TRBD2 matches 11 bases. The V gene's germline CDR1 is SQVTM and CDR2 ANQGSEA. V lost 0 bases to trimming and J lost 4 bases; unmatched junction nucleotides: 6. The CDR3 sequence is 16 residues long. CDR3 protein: CSVEELAGGPSDTQYF. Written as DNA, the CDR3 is TGCAGCGTTGAAGAGTTAGCGGGGGGGCCGTCAGATACGCAGTATTTT.

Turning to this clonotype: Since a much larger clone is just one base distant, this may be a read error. The CDR3 spells CASSQQGGSPVHEQFF. The CDR3 DNA follows: TGTGCCAGCAGCCAACAAGGGGGCTCCCCGGTTCATGAGCAGTTCTTC. V and J are TRBV7-2 and TRBJ2-1; 7 bases match TRBD1. V shed 5 bases, J shed 8 bases, and the junction held 15 bases outside the gene matches. Germline lookup yields CDR1 SGHTA and CDR2 FQGNSA. The CDR3 consists of 16 residues. The whole variable domain, remainder taken from reference TRBV7-2 and TRBJ2-1, is GAGVSQSPSNKVTEKGKDVELRCDPISGHTALYWYRQSLGQGLEFLIYFQGNSAPDKSGLPSDRFSAERTGGSVSTLTIQRTQQEDSAVYLCASSQQGGSPVHEQFFGPGTRLTVL.

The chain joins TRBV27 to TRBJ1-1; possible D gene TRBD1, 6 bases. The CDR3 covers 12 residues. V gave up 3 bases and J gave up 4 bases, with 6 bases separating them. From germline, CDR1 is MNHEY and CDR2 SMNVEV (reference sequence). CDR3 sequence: CASSLGATEAFF. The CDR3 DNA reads TGTGCCAGCAGTTTGGGGGCCACTGAAGCTTTCTTT.

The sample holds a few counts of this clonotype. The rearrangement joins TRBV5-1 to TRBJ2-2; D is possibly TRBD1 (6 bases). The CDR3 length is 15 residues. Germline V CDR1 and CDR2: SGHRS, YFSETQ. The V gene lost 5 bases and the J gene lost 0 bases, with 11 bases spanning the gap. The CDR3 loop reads CASRTGISNTGELFF. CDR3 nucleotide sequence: TGCGCCAGCAGGACAGGAATCTCGAACACCGGGGAGCTGTTTTTT.

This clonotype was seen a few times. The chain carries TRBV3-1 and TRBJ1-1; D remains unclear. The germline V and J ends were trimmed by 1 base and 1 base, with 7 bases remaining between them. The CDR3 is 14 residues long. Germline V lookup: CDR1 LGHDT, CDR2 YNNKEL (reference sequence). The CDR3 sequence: CASSQGRANTEAFF. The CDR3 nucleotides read TGTGCCAGCAGCCAAGGACGGGCGAACACTGAAGCTTTCTTT.

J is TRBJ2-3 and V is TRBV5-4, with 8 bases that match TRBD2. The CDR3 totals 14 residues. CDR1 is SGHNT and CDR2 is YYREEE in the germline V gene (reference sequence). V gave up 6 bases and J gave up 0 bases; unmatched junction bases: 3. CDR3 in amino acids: CASIIAGSTDTQYF. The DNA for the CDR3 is TGTGCCAGCATCATAGCGGGGAGCACAGATACGCAGTATTTT.

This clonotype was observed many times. The CDR3: CASLRDTSTDTQYF. CDR3 nucleotide sequence: TGTGCCAGCCTCCGAGACACCAGCACAGATACGCAGTATTTT. The V call is TRBV21-1, the J call TRBJ2-3. TRBV21-1 is a recognized pseudogene. The CDR3 consists of 14 residues.

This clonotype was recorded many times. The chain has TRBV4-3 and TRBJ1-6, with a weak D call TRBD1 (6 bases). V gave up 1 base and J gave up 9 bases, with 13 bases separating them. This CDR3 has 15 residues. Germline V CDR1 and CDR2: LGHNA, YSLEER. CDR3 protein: CASSQAQGPGSPLHF. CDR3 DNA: TGCGCCAGCAGCCAAGCACAGGGTCCGGGTTCACCCCTCCACTTT.

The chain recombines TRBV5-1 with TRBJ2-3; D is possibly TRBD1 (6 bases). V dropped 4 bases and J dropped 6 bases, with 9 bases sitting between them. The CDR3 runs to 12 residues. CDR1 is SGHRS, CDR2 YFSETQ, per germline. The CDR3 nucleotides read TGCGCCAGCAGCATGACAGGCGATACGCAGTATTTT. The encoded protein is CASSMTGDTQYF.

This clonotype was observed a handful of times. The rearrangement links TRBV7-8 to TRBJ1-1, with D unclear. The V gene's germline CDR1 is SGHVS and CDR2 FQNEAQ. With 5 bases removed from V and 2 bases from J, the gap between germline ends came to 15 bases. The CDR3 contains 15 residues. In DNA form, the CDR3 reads TGTGCCAGCAGCAAGACCGTGGCCCTTAACACTGAAGCTTTCTTT. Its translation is CASSKTVALNTEAFF.

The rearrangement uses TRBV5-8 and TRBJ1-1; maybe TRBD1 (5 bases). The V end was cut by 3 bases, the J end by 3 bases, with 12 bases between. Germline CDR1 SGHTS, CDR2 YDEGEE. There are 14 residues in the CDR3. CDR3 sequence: CASSWDQRDTEAFF. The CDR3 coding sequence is TGTGCCAGCAGCTGGGACCAACGGGACACTGAAGCTTTCTTT. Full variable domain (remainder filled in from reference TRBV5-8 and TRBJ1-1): EAGVTQSPTHLIKTRGQQATLRCSPISGHTSVYWYQQALGLGLQFLLWYDEGEERNRGNFPPRFSGRQFPNYSSELNVNALELEDSALYLCASSWDQRDTEAFFGQGTRLTVV.

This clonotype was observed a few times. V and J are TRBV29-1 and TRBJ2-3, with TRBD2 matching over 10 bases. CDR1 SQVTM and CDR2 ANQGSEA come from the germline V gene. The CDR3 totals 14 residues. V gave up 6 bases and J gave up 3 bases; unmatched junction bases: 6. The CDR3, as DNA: TGCAGCGTGGTAGCGGGGGGCGGTACAGATACGCAGTATTTT. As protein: CSVVAGGGTDTQYF.

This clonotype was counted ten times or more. The chain's CDR3 is CASSLGLSTGELFF. CDR3 nucleotide sequence: TGCGCCAGCAGCTTGGGTCTCAGCACCGGGGAGCTGTTTTTT. The chain has TRBV5-1 and TRBJ2-2; unclear D gene. Germline CDR1 and CDR2: SGHRS and YFSETQ. The V and J ends lost 0 bases and 4 bases respectively, with 7 bases between them. CDR3 length: 14 amino acids.

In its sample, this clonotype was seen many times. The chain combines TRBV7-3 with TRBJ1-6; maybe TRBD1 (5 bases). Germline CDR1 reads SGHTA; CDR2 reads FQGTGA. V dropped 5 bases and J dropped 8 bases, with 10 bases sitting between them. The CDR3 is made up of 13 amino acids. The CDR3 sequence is CASSLGRHSPLHF. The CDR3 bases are TGTGCCAGCAGCCTGGGACGGCATTCACCCCTCCACTTT.